The TCR beta chain described here comes from a study of T cell responses to AZD1222 COVID-19 vaccine. Study-level findings and limits: Once two AZD1222 doses were given, Spike-specific TCR breadth and depth went up. Clonal diversity may have been underestimated, and the donors were mostly white British, with more females than males. With dominance at 160-218 and 743-854, vaccine-associated CD4 TCRs spanned spike.

Sequencing was performed with immunoSEQ multiplex PCR; in TCRdb, only in-frame clones are kept and a portion is missing. The sample records some 30,000 clones, 89% being singletons. Remarks on this clone: Its target is not known.

The CDR3 covers 15 residues. With V trimmed by 0 bases and J by 4 bases, 2 bases remained unmatched. Germline CDR1 and CDR2: LGHNA and YSLEER. The material sequenced was peripheral blood, taken on day 0 of AZD1222 vaccination. The chain couples TRBV4-3 to TRBJ2-7; 11 bases align to TRBD2. The receptor comes from an adult in good health. The CDR3 region is CASSQETSGVYEQYF. The CDR3 region has the DNA TGCGCCAGCAGCCAAGAGACTAGCGGGGTATACGAGCAGTACTTC.